This entry lists 10 T cell receptor beta chains sequenced from one sample in a study of blood T cell repertoires in COVID-19. Using immunoSEQ multiplex PCR, the repertoire was profiled, and TCRdb retains in-frame clones only, with some absent. The sample holds around 170,000 clones; approximately 79% are singletons and the top ten take about an eighth. Material for sequencing was peripheral blood. All receptors come from a man aged 30 to 45 with active or convalescent COVID-19.

This clone has a single count. The V and J genes are TRBV10-3 and TRBJ2-7; no clear D gene. V was shortened by 0 bases and J by 6 bases, with 3 bases between the two germline ends. The germline gives CDR1 ENHRY, CDR2 SYGVKD. There are 11 residues in the CDR3. The CDR3 sequence: CAISESAEQYF. CDR3 sequence (DNA): TGTGCCATCAGTGAGTCGGCCGAGCAGTACTTC.

This chain uses TRBV3-1 (or the pseudogene TRBV3-2) with TRBJ1-1, with 10 positions matching TRBD1. J gave up 5 bases and V 4 bases, and 4 bases lay outside the gene matches. The CDR3 contains 14 residues. The germline V gene has CDR1 LGHDT and CDR2 YNNKEL (reference sequence). The CDR3 DNA follows: TGTGCCAGCAGCCTACCGGGACAGGGGACTGAAGCTTTCTTT. This translates into CASSLPGQGTEAFF.

The chain links TRBV6-4 to TRBJ1-5, with 7 bases lining up with TRBD1. Per germline, CDR1 MRHNA and CDR2 SNTAGT. Losses at the gene ends were 5 bases for V and 3 bases for J; bases not matched to a gene: 10. This CDR3 has 16 amino acids. In DNA form, the CDR3 reads TGTGCCAGCAGTTACACAATCGGACAGGACAATCAGCCCCAGCATTTT. It translates to CASSYTIGQDNQPQHF.

Turning to this clone: This sample includes further DNA sequences coding for the same CDR3. The CDR3 sequence is CASSLAGGQETQYF. In DNA, the CDR3 is TGTGCCAGCAGCTTAGCGGGCGGGCAAGAGACCCAGTACTTC. The J gene is TRBJ2-5, the V gene TRBV7-9; D possibly corresponds to TRBD2 (5 bases). This CDR3 spans 14 amino acids. The germline V gene has CDR1 SEHNR and CDR2 FQNEAQ (reference sequence). V lost 0 bases to trimming and J lost 2 bases, with 7 bases between them.

This chain connects TRBV19 to TRBJ2-2, with 15 bases identical to TRBD2. The CDR3 totals 18 residues. With V trimmed by 5 bases and J by 2 bases, 6 bases remained unmatched. CDR1 is LNHDA and CDR2 is SQIVND in the germline V gene (reference sequence). This CDR3 reads CASSPRTSGRVNTGELFF. CDR3 DNA: TGTGCCAGTAGTCCACGGACTAGCGGGAGGGTCAACACCGGGGAGCTGTTTTTT.

The chain couples TRBV7-2 to TRBJ1-6; D unresolved. Trimming shortened V by 6 bases and J by 4 bases, and 16 bases separated the two germline ends. This CDR3 contains 16 residues. Germline CDR1 SGHTA, CDR2 FQGNSA. The CDR3 is CASRPDSALYNSPLHF. The DNA for the CDR3 is TGTGCCAGCAGACCCGACTCCGCTTTATATAATTCACCCCTCCACTTT.

This clone occurred a few times. CDR3 DNA: TGTGCCAGCGCTCGGGGGTCCAGCTCCTACGAGCAGTACTTC. Translating it yields CASARGSSSYEQYF. The J gene is TRBJ2-7, the V gene TRBV19; possibly TRBD2 for D (6 bases). Trimming removed 9 bases from V and 0 bases from J, with 15 bases in between. The CDR3 runs 14 residues. Germline lookup yields CDR1 LNHDA and CDR2 SQIVND (reference sequence).

This chain connects TRBV7-2 to TRBJ2-2; 7 bases map to TRBD2. The junction had 12 bases not matched to a gene; V was cut back by 3 bases and J by 5 bases. The CDR3 extends over 17 amino acids. CDR1 and CDR2 from the germline V gene are SGHTA and FQGNSA. CDR3 residues: CASSFSLGLPRTGELFF. The CDR3 DNA is TGTGCCAGCAGCTTCTCCCTGGGACTACCCAGGACCGGGGAGCTGTTTTTT.

The chain couples TRBV5-1 to TRBJ2-1, with TRBD2 as a possible D gene (5 bases). Per the germline V gene, CDR1 is SGHRS and CDR2 is YFSETQ. Trimming cost V 3 bases and J 6 bases, with 13 bases left between them. CDR3 length: 14 amino acids. Written as DNA, the CDR3 is TGCGCCAGCAGCTCGGGGTCCGTAGGCAATGAGCAGTTCTTC. It yields the protein CASSSGSVGNEQFF.

The chain recombines TRBV6-5 with TRBJ1-5; D is unclear. V dropped 8 bases and J dropped 7 bases, with 15 bases sitting between them. CDR1 and CDR2 from the germline V gene are MNHEY and SVGAGI. This CDR3 is built from 13 residues. CDR3 protein: CASLERGAQPQHF. DNA for the CDR3: TGTGCCAGCTTGGAACGGGGAGCCCAGCCCCAGCATTTT.